The 21 T cell receptor beta chains listed next were all sequenced from one sample in a study of beta chain features in type 1 diabetes. Sequenced material consisted of expressed TCRB transcripts (all of the isolated RNA was reverse transcribed). Sequenced by immunoSEQ multiplex PCR; TCRdb stores in-frame clones only, minus some. The sample holds 300,000 to 350,000 clones; approximately 12% are singletons and the top ten take roughly 0.015%. Study-wide results and limits: In every one of the four CD4+ subsets, TCRB CDR3s were moderately but significantly shorter in Type 1 diabetes patients.

These receptors lack a known antigen. Sequenced sample: naive CD4+ T cells from blood. These receptors were collected from a woman aged 18-29 years with type 1 diabetes.

This clone was detected only a few times. The CDR3 sequence: CASSFRGALKNIQYF. In nucleotides, the CDR3 is TGTGCCAGCAGCTTCAGGGGAGCCCTCAAAAACATTCAGTACTTC. This rearrangement joins TRBV11-2 to TRBJ2-4; maybe TRBD1 (6 bases). Germline V gives CDR1 SGHAT, CDR2 FQNNGV. V was cut by 3 bases and J by 3 bases, with 12 bases left in between. The CDR3 has 15 amino acids.

This clone was observed a few times. This chain connects TRBV6-1 to TRBJ1-1, with 8 bases matching TRBD1. Per germline, CDR1 MNHNS and CDR2 SASEGT. The V segment lost 10 bases and the J segment 0 bases; nucleotides outside the gene matches: 4. The length of the CDR3 is 13 residues. DNA of the CDR3: TGTGCCACCGGACAGGGAATGAACACTGAAGCTTTCTTT. It is translated as CATGQGMNTEAFF.

This clone was observed many times. The chain joins TRBV10-3 to TRBJ2-7, with a tentative D call TRBD2 (6 bases). Trimming cost V 10 bases and J 5 bases, with 15 bases left between them. In germline, CDR1 is ENHRY, CDR2 SYGVKD. The CDR3 has 12 amino acids. The CDR3: CATGGVVDEQYV. The CDR3 DNA sequence: TGTGCCACCGGGGGAGTGGTTGACGAGCAGTACGTC.

This clone turned up a few times. The chain joins TRBV5-1 to TRBJ2-1; 7 bases are shared with TRBD2. This CDR3 spans 18 amino acids. V dropped 0 bases and J dropped 4; count of bases not matched to a gene: 13. The germline CDR1 and CDR2 sequences are SGHRS and YFSETQ. CDR3 nucleotides: TGCGCCAGCAGCTTGGCCGGCCTAGCGGCCTCCTTTTACAATGAGCAGTTCTTC. It translates to CASSLAGLAASFYNEQFF.

This clone has only a few counts. The chain uses TRBV28 and TRBJ2-2; D may be TRBD2 (6 bases). Trimming took off 1 base at V and 2 bases at J, with 11 bases between the two ends. CDR3 size: 16 residues. The germline V gene encodes CDR1 MDHEN and CDR2 SYDVKM. CDR3 amino acids: CASSLSGVVNTGELFF. DNA for the CDR3: TGTGCCAGCAGTTTATCGGGGGTGGTTAACACCGGGGAGCTGTTTTTT. Filled out from reference TRBV28 and TRBJ2-2, the complete variable domain reads DVKVTQSSRYLVKRTGEKVFLECVQDMDHENMFWYRQDPGLGLRLIYFSYDVKMKEKGDIPEGYSVSREKKERFSLILESASTNQTSMYLCASSLSGVVNTGELFFGEGSRLTVL.

There are a few counts of this clone. The V gene is TRBV5-1, the J gene TRBJ2-7; possibly TRBD1 for D (5 bases). In germline, CDR1 is SGHRS, CDR2 YFSETQ. This CDR3 has 14 residues. The V gene lost 3 bases and the J gene lost 4 bases, with 14 bases spanning the gap. The CDR3 DNA follows: TGCGCCAGCAGCTACGACAGAGACCTTTACGAGCAGTACTTC. Residues: CASSYDRDLYEQYF.

The chain has TRBV29-1 and TRBJ1-1; D gene uncertain. Trimming cost V 0 bases and J 7 bases, with 9 bases left between them. Germline-derived CDR1 and CDR2 are SQVTM and ANQGSEA. This CDR3 is 12 amino acids long. This chain's CDR3 is CSVEDSTVEAFF. Written as DNA, the CDR3 is TGCAGCGTTGAAGATAGTACGGTTGAAGCTTTCTTT.

This clone turned up a few times. This chain links TRBV10-3 with TRBJ2-1, with D uncertain. Trimming removed 10 bases from V and 0 bases from J, with 13 bases in between. In germline, CDR1 is ENHRY, CDR2 SYGVKD. The CDR3 totals 14 residues. The CDR3 nucleotides read TGTGCCACCACCGGTTTTAGCTCCTACAATGAGCAGTTCTTC. Protein sequence: CATTGFSSYNEQFF.

The chain employs TRBV11-2 and TRBJ2-7, with 7 bases fitting TRBD2. The CDR3 has 12 amino acids. Germline loops: CDR1 SGHAT, CDR2 FQNNGV. V dropped 8 bases and J dropped 4; count of bases not matched to a gene: 5. This CDR3 reads CASSGTMYEQYV. DNA for the CDR3: TGTGCCAGCTCCGGGACTATGTACGAGCAGTACGTC.

V and J are TRBV2 and TRBJ2-1, with D tentatively TRBD1 (6 bases). The germline V and J ends were trimmed by 3 bases and 8 bases, with 20 bases remaining between them. From germline, CDR1 is SNHLY and CDR2 FYNNEI. The CDR3 is made up of 16 amino acids. The CDR3 here is CASSERWSGVNHEQFF. The CDR3 region has the DNA TGTGCCAGCAGTGAGCGATGGTCAGGGGTCAACCATGAGCAGTTCTTC.

V is TRBV13 and J is TRBJ1-2, with 8 nucleotides matching TRBD1. The CDR3 loop spans 14 amino acids. J gave up 4 bases and V 4 bases, and 5 bases lay outside the gene matches. Germline-derived CDR1 and CDR2 are PRHDT and FYEKMQ (reference sequence). CDR3 sequence (DNA): TGTGCCAGCAGCTATGGACAGGGTGGCTATGGCTACACCTTC. It translates to CASSYGQGGYGYTF.

The chain has TRBV12-5 and TRBJ2-3, with TRBD1 matching over 11 bases. Looked up from germline, CDR1 is LGHNT and CDR2 is FRNRAP. After removal of 2 bases from V and 3 bases from J, the junction contained 10 bases not matched to a gene. This CDR3 is 18 amino acids long. CDR3 in amino acids: CASGLSIGQGARTDTQYF. The DNA for the CDR3 is TGTGCTAGTGGTTTGTCGATCGGACAGGGGGCCCGGACAGATACGCAGTATTTT.

This clone appeared a few times. This chain links TRBV7-8 with TRBJ2-5; D may be TRBD2 (6 bases). This CDR3 has 16 amino acids. V was cut by 5 bases and J by 0 bases, with 16 bases left in between. CDR1 and CDR2 (germline): SGHVS, FQNEAQ. Written as DNA, the CDR3 is TGTGCCAGCAGCCCATTGACCGCGGGGAACCAAGAGACCCAGTACTTC. This sequence encodes CASSPLTAGNQETQYF.

This clone appeared a few times. J is TRBJ2-3 and V is TRBV2; D possibly corresponds to TRBD1 (6 bases). The CDR3 extends over 15 amino acids. Germline V gene sequence: CDR1 SNHLY, CDR2 FYNNEI. Trimming left V 7 bases short and J 9 bases short, with 23 bases between. The CDR3 DNA sequence: TGTGCCAGCACCTTAAGTGGGGGCCCAACCGGAACGCAGTATTTT. Translated, it gives CASTLSGGPTGTQYF.

The sample holds a few counts of this clone. The CDR3 loop is CASSPRGGRRTIYF. CDR3 nucleotides: TGTGCCAGTAGTCCCCGGGGTGGTCGTCGGACCATATATTTT. The J gene is TRBJ1-3, the V gene TRBV19; the D is unclear. The CDR3 runs to 14 residues. Germline loops: CDR1 LNHDA, CDR2 SQIVND (reference sequence). Trimming pared 5 bases from V and 10 bases from J, leaving 18 bases between.

This clone has only a few counts. The gene calls are TRBV14 and TRBJ1-2, with 7 bases identical to TRBD1. The CDR3 spans 12 residues. Per germline, CDR1 SGHDN and CDR2 FVKESK. V lost 4 bases to trimming and J lost 7 bases; unmatched junction nucleotides: 3. The CDR3 reads CASSLGGRGYTF. CDR3 bases: TGTGCCAGCAGCCTAGGGGGCCGTGGCTACACCTTC.

The rearrangement links TRBV18 to TRBJ2-7; 8 bases are shared with TRBD2. This CDR3 is built from 14 residues. V shed 4 bases and J 4 bases; nucleotides not matched to a gene: 6. The germline gives CDR1 KGHSH, CDR2 LQKENI. The CDR3 nucleotides are TGTGCCAGCTCACTTAGCGGGAATACGTACGAGCAGTACTTC. It yields the protein CASSLSGNTYEQYF.

There are a few counts of this clone. This chain uses TRBV5-4 with TRBJ2-5, with 9 bases identical to TRBD1. This CDR3 spans 15 amino acids. CDR1 is SGHNT and CDR2 is YYREEE in the germline V gene (reference sequence). J lost 5 bases, V lost 4 bases, and 9 bases had no gene match. The CDR3 spells CASSLAGQGTETQYF. CDR3 sequence (DNA): TGTGCCAGCAGCCTCGCCGGACAGGGGACGGAGACCCAGTACTTC.

This clone was observed a handful of times. The chain links TRBV6-5 to TRBJ2-1, with 8 bases identical to TRBD2. V shed 2 bases and J 5 bases; nucleotides not matched to a gene: 5. This CDR3 comprises 15 residues. Per germline, CDR1 MNHEY and CDR2 SVGAGI. The CDR3 DNA follows: TGTGCCAGCAGTTACGGACTAGCAGGTCACAATGAGCAGTTCTTC. It encodes CASSYGLAGHNEQFF.

This clone has at least ten counts. Written as DNA, the CDR3 is TGTGCCTGGAGAAGCTCAGGGAAGACCCAGTACTTC. Its protein is CAWRSSGKTQYF. This chain links TRBV30 with TRBJ2-5; D is possibly TRBD1 (5 bases). The germline gives CDR1 GTSNPN, CDR2 SVGIG (reference sequence). V lost 3 bases to trimming and J lost 6 bases, with 11 bases between them. This CDR3 spans 12 amino acids.

A few counts support this clone. The CDR3 protein is CSGRLSYNEQFF. DNA of the CDR3: TGCAGCGGCAGGTTGAGCTACAATGAGCAGTTCTTC. The V and J genes are TRBV29-1 and TRBJ2-1, with D unresolved. V lost 7 bases, J lost 3 bases, and 10 bases lay in between. The germline gives CDR1 SQVTM, CDR2 ANQGSEA. This CDR3 region has 12 residues.